This TCR beta chain was identified during a study of cytomegalovirus exposure and HLA in healthy donors. In the study overall: Per a later analysis, the 666 first-cohort and some 110 validation repertoires shared one platform.

Overall study results and limits: Researchers catalogued 160 or so TCR beta chains as cytomegalovirus-associated. It was reportedly the case that the classifier diagnosed cytomegalovirus status with high specificity and sensitivity. Specific recognition of CMV antigens was confirmed in vitro for three chains (all CMV-associated).

Method: immunoSEQ multiplex PCR; TCRdb's copy keeps in-frame clones and lacks some. The sample has about 58,000 clones; about 88% are singletons. The V gene lost 5 bases and the J gene lost 8 bases, with 12 bases spanning the gap. CDR3 length: 13 residues. The germline V gene has CDR1 LNHDA and CDR2 SQIVND (reference sequence). To note about this clone: Its specificity is not known.

Sequencing was carried out using PBMCs. The TCR sequence derives from a man younger than 35 in good health and CMV-seronegative. The chain employs TRBV19 and TRBJ1-4; D gene unclear. The CDR3, as DNA: TGTGCCAGTAGTGTCAGACATGGCGAAAAACTGTTTTTT. Protein sequence: CASSVRHGEKLFF.